The 2 T cell receptor beta chains reported below all come from one sample, sequenced in a study of blood T cell repertoires in COVID-19. Assay used: immunoSEQ multiplex PCR; TCRdb lists only in-frame clones, some missing. The sample yields around 180,000 clones, approximately 80% seen once. Sequences were obtained from PBMCs or T cells enriched from blood (not recorded which). The receptors shown here come from a middle-aged man who had recovered from COVID-19.

The gene calls are TRBV6-6 and TRBJ1-6; D remains unclear. Trimming shortened V by 6 bases and J by 0 bases, and 9 bases separated the two germline ends. Germline V gene sequence: CDR1 MNHNY, CDR2 SVGAGI (reference sequence). The CDR3 runs 15 residues. For the CDR3, the DNA is TGTGCCAGCAGGGCGGTGAGCTCCTATAATTCACCCCTCCACTTT. Protein: CASRAVSSYNSPLHF.

The CDR3 nucleotides are TGTGCCAGCAGCCAGCTCGGGACAGGGATCGGCTACGAGCAGTACTTC. This sequence encodes CASSQLGTGIGYEQYF. The chain couples TRBV14 to TRBJ2-7; 9 bases line up with TRBD1. V lost 3 bases and J lost 3; bases outside the gene matches: 9. The CDR3 runs to 16 residues. From germline, CDR1 is SGHDN and CDR2 FVKESK.